These T cell receptor beta chains were read from a single sample in a study of identical twins. TCRdb reanalysed the 5' RACE reads using MiXCR and keeps one entry per CDR3 protein. The sample contains about 720,000 distinct CDR3 sequences, 15% to 20% of which appear only once. The sample also formed part of further work on T cells expressing NK-cell markers.

Sequencing was performed on PBMCs. The receptors here all came from a woman aged 18-29 years in good health. The CDR3 runs from the conserved cysteine through the conserved F or W. The order of the fields is J gene, V gene, D gene, clone size, CDR3 DNA, CDR3 protein. A D gene is named only where the DNA matches it firmly. Size values are once, few and many counts, or a class for expanded clones, and some rows have none.

J: TRBJ2-7
V: TRBV5-5
D: .
size: many
DNA: TGTGCCAGCAGCTTTAACTACGAGCAGTACTTC
CDR3: CASSFNYEQYF

J: TRBJ1-2
V: TRBV7-9
D: .
size: few
DNA: TGTGCCAGCAGCTTCCCATTAGTGGATGGCTACACCTTC
CDR3: CASSFPLVDGYTF

J: TRBJ2-7
V: TRBV6-2/TRBV6-3
D: TRBD2
size: .
DNA: TGTGCCACTGATGGTAGCGGGAGGATGGCTGGCTACGAGCAGTACTTC
CDR3: CATDGSGRMAGYEQYF

J: TRBJ2-1
V: TRBV2
D: TRBD2
size: few
DNA: TGTGCCAGCAGTCGCAAGGGACTAGCGGGGACCTCCTACAATGAGCAGTTCTTC
CDR3: CASSRKGLAGTSYNEQFF

J: TRBJ2-4
V: TRBV7-9
D: .
size: few
DNA: TGTGCCAGCAGCCCGACCCACTCTAGGGCCAAAAACATTCAGTACTTC
CDR3: CASSPTHSRAKNIQYF

J: TRBJ1-5
V: TRBV5-5
D: .
size: .
DNA: TGTGCCAGCAGCTTGAACCTGGACAGACCGCCCCGAAGCTTT
CDR3: CASSLNLDRPPRSF

J: TRBJ2-3
V: TRBV7-9
D: TRBD2
size: .
DNA: TGTGCCAGCAGCCCTTTCACCGGGACTAGGAGCACAGATACGCAGTATTTT
CDR3: CASSPFTGTRSTDTQYF

J: TRBJ2-7
V: TRBV20-1
D: TRBD1
size: few
DNA: TGCAGTGTTATGGGACAGGGGGCGTCTGAGCAGTACTTC
CDR3: CSVMGQGASEQYF

J: TRBJ2-7
V: TRBV6-5
D: .
size: few
DNA: TGTGCCGCGAAGGATGACAGCCACGAGCAGTACTTC
CDR3: CAAKDDSHEQYF

J: TRBJ2-3
V: TRBV12-3/TRBV12-4
D: .
size: .
DNA: TGTGCCAGCAGTTGGAGGGGGATCCACACAGATACGCAGTATTTT
CDR3: CASSWRGIHTDTQYF

J: TRBJ1-4
V: TRBV7-9
D: TRBD1
size: .
DNA: TGTGCCAGCAGCTCAACAGGGGCGCAGTGGGAAAAACTGTTTTTT
CDR3: CASSSTGAQWEKLFF

J: TRBJ2-1
V: TRBV7-9
D: .
size: few
DNA: TGTGCCAGCAGCTTAGAACAGTTTACCTCCTACAATGAGCAGTTCTTC
CDR3: CASSLEQFTSYNEQFF

J: TRBJ2-2
V: TRBV4-3
D: .
size: few
DNA: TGCGCCAGCAGCCAAGAAATCGCGAACACCGGGGAGCTGTTTTTT
CDR3: CASSQEIANTGELFF

J: TRBJ2-7
V: TRBV6-5
D: .
size: few
DNA: TGTGCCAGCAGTTACCCATACGGACGGAGACCCTACGAGCAGTACTTC
CDR3: CASSYPYGRRPYEQYF

J: TRBJ1-6
V: TRBV12-3/TRBV12-4
D: .
size: .
DNA: TGTGCCAGCAGGTTCGGGTCAGACAGAGGCAATTCACCCCTCCACTTT
CDR3: CASRFGSDRGNSPLHF

J: TRBJ1-2
V: TRBV6-6
D: .
size: few
DNA: TGTGCCAGCACCGGGCAGATTAACTATGGCTACACCTTC
CDR3: CASTGQINYGYTF

J: TRBJ2-1
V: TRBV10-3
D: .
size: .
DNA: TGTGCCATCAGTGAGAGGTGGGCCCTCGGCAATGAGCAGTTCTTC
CDR3: CAISERWALGNEQFF

J: TRBJ2-7
V: TRBV29-1
D: TRBD1
size: .
DNA: TGCAGCGTTGCTAGGACAGGGGGTGGCGACGAGCAGTACTTC
CDR3: CSVARTGGGDEQYF

J: TRBJ2-7
V: TRBV4-3
D: TRBD2
size: few
DNA: TGCGCCAGCAGCCAAGCGCTAGCGGGGGAGTTCTACGAGCAGTACTTC
CDR3: CASSQALAGEFYEQYF

J: TRBJ2-2
V: TRBV19
D: .
size: few
DNA: TGTGCCAGTAGCTGGGGGGACAGATACACCGGGGAGCTGTTTTTT
CDR3: CASSWGDRYTGELFF